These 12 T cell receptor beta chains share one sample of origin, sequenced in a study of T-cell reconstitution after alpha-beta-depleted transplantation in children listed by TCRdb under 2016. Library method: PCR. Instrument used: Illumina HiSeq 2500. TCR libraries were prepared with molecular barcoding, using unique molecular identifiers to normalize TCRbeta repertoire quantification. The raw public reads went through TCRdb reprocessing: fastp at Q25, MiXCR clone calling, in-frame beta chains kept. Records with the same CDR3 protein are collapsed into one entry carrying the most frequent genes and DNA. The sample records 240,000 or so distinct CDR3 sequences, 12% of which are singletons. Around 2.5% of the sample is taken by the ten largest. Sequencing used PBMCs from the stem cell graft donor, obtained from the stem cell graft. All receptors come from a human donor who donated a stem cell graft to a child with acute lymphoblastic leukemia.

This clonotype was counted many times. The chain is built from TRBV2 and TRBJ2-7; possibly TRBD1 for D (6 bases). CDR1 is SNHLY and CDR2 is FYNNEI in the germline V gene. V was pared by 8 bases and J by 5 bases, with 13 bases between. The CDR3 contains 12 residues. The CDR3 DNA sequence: TGTGCCAGCTCTACGAACAGGGACGAGCAGTACTTC. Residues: CASSTNRDEQYF. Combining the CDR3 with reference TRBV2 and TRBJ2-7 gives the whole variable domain EPEVTQTPSHQVTQMGQEVILRCVPISNHLYFYWYRQILGQKVEFLVSFYNNEISEKSEIFDDQFSVERPDGSNFTLKIRSTKLEDSAMYFCASSTNRDEQYFGPGTRLTVT.

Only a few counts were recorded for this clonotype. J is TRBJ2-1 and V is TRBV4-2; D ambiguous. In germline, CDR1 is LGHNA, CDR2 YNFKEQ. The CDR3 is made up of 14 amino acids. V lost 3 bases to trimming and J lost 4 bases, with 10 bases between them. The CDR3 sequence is CASSHLFPYNEQFF. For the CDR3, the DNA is TGTGCCAGCAGCCACCTTTTCCCATACAATGAGCAGTTCTTC.

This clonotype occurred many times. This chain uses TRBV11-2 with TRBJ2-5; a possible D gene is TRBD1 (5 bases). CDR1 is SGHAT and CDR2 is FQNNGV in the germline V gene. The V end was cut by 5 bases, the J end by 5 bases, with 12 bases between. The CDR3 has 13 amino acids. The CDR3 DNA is TGTGCCAGCAGCCCTGGGGCCGCGGAGACCCAGTACTTC. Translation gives CASSPGAAETQYF.

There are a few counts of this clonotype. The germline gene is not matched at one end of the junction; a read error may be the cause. CDR3 sequence reads: CAWSATGQGTKSF. The CDR3 bases are TGTGCCTGGAGTGCTACAGGACAGGGGACAAAGTCCTTC. The chain recombines TRBV30 with TRBJ1-2, with 9 positions matching TRBD1. This CDR3 contains 13 residues. Germline CDR1 and CDR2: GTSNPN and SVGIG (reference sequence).

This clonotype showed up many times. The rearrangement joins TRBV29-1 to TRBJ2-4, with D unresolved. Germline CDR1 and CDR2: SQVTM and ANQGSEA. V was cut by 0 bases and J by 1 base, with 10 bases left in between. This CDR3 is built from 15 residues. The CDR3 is CSVEDLAAAKNIQYF. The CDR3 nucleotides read TGCAGCGTTGAAGATCTGGCGGCGGCCAAAAACATTCAGTACTTC.

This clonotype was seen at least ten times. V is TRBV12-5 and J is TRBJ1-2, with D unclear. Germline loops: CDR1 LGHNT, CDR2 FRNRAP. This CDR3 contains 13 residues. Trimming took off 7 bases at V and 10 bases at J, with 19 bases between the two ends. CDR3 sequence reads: CASASDGAQDYTF. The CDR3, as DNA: TGTGCTAGTGCCTCGGACGGAGCTCAAGACTACACCTTC.

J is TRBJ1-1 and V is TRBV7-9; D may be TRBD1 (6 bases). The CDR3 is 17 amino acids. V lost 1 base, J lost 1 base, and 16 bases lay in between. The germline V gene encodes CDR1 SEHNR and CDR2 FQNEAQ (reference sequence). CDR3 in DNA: TGTGCCAGCAGCTTAGTTGGCTCAGGGGTAAAGAACACTGAAGCTTTCTTT. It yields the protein CASSLVGSGVKNTEAFF.

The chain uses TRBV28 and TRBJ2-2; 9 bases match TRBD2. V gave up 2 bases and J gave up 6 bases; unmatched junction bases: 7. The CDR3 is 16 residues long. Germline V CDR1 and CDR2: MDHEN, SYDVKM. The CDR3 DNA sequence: TGTGCCAGCAGTTTACTAGCGGGGTTCAAGTCCGGGGAGCTGTTTTTT. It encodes CASSLLAGFKSGELFF.

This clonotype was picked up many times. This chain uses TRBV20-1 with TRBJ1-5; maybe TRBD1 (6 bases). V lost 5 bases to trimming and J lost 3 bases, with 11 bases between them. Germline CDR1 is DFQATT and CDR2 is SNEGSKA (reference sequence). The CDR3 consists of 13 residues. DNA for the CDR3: TGCAGTGCTCTAGGACAGCTCAATCAGCCCCAGCATTTT. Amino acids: CSALGQLNQPQHF.

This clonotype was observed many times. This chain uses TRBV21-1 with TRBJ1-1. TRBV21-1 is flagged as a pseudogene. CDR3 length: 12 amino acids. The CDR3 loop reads CASSLWAPEAFF. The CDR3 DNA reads TGTGCCAGCAGCCTATGGGCCCCTGAAGCTTTCTTT.

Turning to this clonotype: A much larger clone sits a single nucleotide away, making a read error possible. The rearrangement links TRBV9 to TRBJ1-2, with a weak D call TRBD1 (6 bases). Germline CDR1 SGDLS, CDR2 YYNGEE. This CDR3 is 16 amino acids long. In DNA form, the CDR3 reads TGTGCCAGCAGCGCTGGACAGCGCTTGGCTAACTATCGCTACACCTTC. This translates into CASSAGQRLANYRYTF.

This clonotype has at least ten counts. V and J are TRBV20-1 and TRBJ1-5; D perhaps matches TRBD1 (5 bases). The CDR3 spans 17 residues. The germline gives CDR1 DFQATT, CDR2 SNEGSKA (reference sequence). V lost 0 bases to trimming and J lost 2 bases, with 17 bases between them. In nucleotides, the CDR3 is TGCAGTGCTAGAGATGAGCAGGGCTTATGGGGCAATCAGCCCCAGCATTTT. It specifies CSARDEQGLWGNQPQHF.